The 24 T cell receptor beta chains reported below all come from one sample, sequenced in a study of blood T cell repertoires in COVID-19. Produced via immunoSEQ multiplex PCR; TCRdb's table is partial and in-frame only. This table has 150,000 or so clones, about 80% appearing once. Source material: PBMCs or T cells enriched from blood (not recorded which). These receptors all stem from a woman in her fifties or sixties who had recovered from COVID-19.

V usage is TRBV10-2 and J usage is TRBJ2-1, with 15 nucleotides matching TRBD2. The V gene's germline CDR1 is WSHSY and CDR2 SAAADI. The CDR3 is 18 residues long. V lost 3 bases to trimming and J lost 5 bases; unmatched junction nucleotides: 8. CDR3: CASSDSGTSGGIHNEQFF. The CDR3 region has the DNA TGCGCCAGCAGTGACTCCGGGACTAGCGGGGGGATCCACAATGAGCAGTTCTTC.

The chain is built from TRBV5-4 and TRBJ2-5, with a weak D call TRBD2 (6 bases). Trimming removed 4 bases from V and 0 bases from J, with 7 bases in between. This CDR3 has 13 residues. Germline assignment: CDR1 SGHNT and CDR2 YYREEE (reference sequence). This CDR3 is CASSGLNQETQYF. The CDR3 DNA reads TGTGCCAGCAGCGGACTAAACCAAGAGACCCAGTACTTC.

This CDR3 is CASSQDATYNEQFF. CDR3 DNA sequence: TGCGCCAGCAGCCAAGATGCGACCTACAATGAGCAGTTCTTC. The gene calls are TRBV4-1 and TRBJ2-1; D ambiguous. This CDR3 has 14 amino acids. The germline CDR1 and CDR2 sequences are MGHRA and YSYEKL. With 0 bases removed from V and 2 bases from J, the gap between germline ends came to 5 bases.

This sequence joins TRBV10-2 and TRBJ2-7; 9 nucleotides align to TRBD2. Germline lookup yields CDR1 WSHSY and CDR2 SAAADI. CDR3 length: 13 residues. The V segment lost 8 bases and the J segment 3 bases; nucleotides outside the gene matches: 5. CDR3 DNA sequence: TGCGCCAGCCAGCTGACTAGCGGCTACGAGCAGTACTTC. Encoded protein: CASQLTSGYEQYF.

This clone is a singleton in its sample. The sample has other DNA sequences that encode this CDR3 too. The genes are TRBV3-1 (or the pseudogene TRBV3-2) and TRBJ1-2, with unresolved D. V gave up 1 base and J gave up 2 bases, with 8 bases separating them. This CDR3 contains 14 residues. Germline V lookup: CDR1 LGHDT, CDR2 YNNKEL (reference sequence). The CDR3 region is CASSQGTGNYGYTF. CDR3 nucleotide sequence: TGTGCCAGCAGCCAAGGGACGGGAAACTATGGCTACACCTTC.

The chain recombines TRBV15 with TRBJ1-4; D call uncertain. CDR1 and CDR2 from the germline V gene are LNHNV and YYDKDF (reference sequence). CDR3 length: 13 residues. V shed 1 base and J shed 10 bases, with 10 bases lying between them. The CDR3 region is CATSRVPSIKLFF. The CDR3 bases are TGTGCCACCAGCAGAGTACCGAGCATAAAACTGTTTTTT.

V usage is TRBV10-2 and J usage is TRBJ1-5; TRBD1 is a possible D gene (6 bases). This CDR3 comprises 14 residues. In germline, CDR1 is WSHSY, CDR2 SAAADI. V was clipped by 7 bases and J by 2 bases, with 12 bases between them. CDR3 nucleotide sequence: TGCGCCAGCAAGGGGGGGCTGGGCAATCAGCCCCAGCATTTT. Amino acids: CASKGGLGNQPQHF.

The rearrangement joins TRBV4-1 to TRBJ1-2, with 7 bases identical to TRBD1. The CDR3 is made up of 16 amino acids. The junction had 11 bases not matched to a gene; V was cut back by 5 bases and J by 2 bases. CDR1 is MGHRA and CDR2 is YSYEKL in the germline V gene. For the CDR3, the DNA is TGCGCCAGCAGCTCGGCAGGGGGTCTCTCAAACTATGGCTACACCTTC. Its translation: CASSSAGGLSNYGYTF.

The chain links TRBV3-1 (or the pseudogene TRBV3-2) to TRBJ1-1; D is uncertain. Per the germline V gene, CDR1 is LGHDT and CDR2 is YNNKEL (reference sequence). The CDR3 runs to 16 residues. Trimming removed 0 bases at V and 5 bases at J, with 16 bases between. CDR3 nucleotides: TGTGCCAGCAGCCAAGAAAGAGATCGGAGTGAGACTGAAGCTTTCTTT. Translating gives CASSQERDRSETEAFF.

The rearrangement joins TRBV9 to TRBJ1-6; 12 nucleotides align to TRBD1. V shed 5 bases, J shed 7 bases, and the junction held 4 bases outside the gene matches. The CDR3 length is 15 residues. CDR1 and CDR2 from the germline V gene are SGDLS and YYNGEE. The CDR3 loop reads CASSSGTGGNSPLHF. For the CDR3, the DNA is TGTGCCAGCAGTTCAGGGACAGGGGGCAATTCACCCCTCCACTTT.

The CDR3 nucleotides read TGTGCCAGCTCACTGGGCCCTTACACTGAAGCTTTCTTT. Translated, it gives CASSLGPYTEAFF. This chain links TRBV18 with TRBJ1-1; D gene uncertain. In germline, CDR1 is KGHSH, CDR2 LQKENI. The V end lost 4 bases, the J end lost 3 bases, and 9 bases lay between the germline ends. The CDR3 contains 13 residues.

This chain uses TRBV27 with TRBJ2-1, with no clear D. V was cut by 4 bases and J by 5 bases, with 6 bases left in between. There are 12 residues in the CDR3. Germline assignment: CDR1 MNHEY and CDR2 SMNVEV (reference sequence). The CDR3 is CASSYRDNEQFF. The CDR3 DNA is TGTGCCAGCAGTTATCGGGACAATGAGCAGTTCTTC.

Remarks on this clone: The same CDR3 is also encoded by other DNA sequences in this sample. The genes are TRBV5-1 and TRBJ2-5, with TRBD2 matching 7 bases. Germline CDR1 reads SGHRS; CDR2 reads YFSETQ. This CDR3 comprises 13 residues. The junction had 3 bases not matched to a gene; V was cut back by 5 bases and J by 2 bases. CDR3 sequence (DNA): TGCGCCAGCAGACCGGGACTACAAGAGACCCAGTACTTC. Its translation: CASRPGLQETQYF.

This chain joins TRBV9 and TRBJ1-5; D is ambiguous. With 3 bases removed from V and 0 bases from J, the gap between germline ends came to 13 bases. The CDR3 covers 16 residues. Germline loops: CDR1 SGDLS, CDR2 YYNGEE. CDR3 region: CASSAGRGLSNQPQHF. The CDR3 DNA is TGTGCCAGCAGCGCGGGCAGAGGACTTAGCAATCAGCCCCAGCATTTT.

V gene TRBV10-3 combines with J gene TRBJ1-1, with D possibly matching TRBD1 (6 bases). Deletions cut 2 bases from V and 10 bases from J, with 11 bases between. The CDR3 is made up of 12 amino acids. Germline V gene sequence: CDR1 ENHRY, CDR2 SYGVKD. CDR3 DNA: TGTGCCATCAGTGAGCCGGACAGATTAGCTTTCTTT. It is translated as CAISEPDRLAFF.

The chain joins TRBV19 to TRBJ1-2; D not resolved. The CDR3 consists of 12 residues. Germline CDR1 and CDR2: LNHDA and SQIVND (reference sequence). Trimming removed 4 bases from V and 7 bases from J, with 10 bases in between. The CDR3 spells CASSTSLAGYTF. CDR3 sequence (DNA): TGTGCCAGTAGTACCAGTTTGGCTGGCTACACCTTC.

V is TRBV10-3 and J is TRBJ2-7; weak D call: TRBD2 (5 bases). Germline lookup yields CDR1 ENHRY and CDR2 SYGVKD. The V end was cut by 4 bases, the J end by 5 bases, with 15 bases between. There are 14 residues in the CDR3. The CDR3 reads CAISVSPGMNEQYF. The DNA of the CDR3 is TGTGCCATCAGTGTCAGTCCGGGAATGAACGAGCAGTACTTC.

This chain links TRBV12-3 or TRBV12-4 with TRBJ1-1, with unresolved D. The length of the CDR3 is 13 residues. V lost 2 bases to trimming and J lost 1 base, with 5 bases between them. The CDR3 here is CASSLWQNTEAFF. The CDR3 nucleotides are TGTGCCAGCAGTTTATGGCAGAACACTGAAGCTTTCTTT.

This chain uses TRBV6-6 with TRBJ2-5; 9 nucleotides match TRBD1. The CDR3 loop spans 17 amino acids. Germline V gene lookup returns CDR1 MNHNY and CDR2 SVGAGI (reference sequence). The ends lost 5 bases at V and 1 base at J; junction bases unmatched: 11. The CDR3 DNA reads TGTGCCAGCAGTCTACAGGGGGCCACCAATCTCCAAGAGACCCAGTACTTC. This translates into CASSLQGATNLQETQYF.

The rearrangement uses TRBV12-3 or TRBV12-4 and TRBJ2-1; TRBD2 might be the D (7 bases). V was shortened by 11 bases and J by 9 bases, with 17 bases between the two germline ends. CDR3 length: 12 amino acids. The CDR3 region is CAGKGGGGEQFF. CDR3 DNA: TGTGCCGGGAAGGGGGGCGGGGGTGAGCAGTTCTTC.

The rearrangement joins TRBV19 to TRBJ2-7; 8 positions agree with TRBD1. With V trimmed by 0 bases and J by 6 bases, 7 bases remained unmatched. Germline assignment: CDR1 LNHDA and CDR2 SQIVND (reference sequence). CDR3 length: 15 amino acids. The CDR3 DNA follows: TGTGCCAGTAGTATAGAGGCGCGGACAGGGATCGAGCAGTACTTC. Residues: CASSIEARTGIEQYF.

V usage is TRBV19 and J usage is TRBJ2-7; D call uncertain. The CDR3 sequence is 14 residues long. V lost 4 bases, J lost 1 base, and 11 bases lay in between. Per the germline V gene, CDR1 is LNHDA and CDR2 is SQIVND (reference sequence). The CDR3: CASSTPGSSYEQYF. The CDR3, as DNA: TGTGCCAGTAGTACGCCCGGGTCTTCCTACGAGCAGTACTTC.

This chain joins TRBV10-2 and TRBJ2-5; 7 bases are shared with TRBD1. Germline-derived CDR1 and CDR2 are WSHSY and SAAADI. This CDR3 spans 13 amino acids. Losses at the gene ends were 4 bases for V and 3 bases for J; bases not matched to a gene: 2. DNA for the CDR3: TGCGCCAGCAGTGGGACAGGAGAAGAGACCCAGTACTTC. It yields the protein CASSGTGEETQYF.

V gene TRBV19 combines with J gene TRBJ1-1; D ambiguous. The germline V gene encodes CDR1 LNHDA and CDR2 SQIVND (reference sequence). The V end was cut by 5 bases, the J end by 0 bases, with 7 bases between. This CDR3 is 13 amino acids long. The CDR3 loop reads CASSFGLNTEAFF. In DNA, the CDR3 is TGTGCCAGTAGTTTTGGCCTGAACACTGAAGCTTTCTTT.